The 2 T cell receptor beta chains reported below all come from one sample, sequenced in a study of cytomegalovirus exposure and HLA in healthy donors. Vbeta (60) and Jbeta (13) primers were used in the PCR. Clones were read by immunoSEQ multiplex PCR, and TCRdb kept only the in-frame ones, dropping some. The sample comprises fewer than 250,000 clones, around 77% of which are singletons, and 1.6% rests with the top ten. The sequenced sample was PBMCs. These receptors came from a young woman in good health and CMV-seronegative.

Comments on this clone: Other DNA sequences in the same sample also yield this CDR3. The chain combines TRBV28 with TRBJ2-1, with 9 bases aligning to TRBD2. The CDR3 has 15 amino acids. Trimming took 5 bases from V and 0 from J; bases not matched to a gene: 2. The germline gives CDR1 MDHEN, CDR2 SYDVKM. The CDR3: CASSSSGSSYNEQFF. CDR3 DNA: TGTGCCAGCAGTAGTAGCGGGAGCTCCTACAATGAGCAGTTCTTC.

The DNA for the CDR3 is TGTGCCAGTAGTATACCCTACGCAAAAGAGACCCAGTACTTC. Amino acid sequence: CASSIPYAKETQYF. The genes are TRBV19 and TRBJ2-5; D unclear. Germline assignment: CDR1 LNHDA and CDR2 SQIVND (reference sequence). Between the trimmed V and J ends, which lost 2 bases and 3 bases, there was a span of 10 bases. The CDR3 runs to 14 residues.